In its sample, the clone carrying this T cell receptor beta chain was seen a few times. Germline V gives CDR1 SGHTA, CDR2 FQGNSA. This CDR3 comprises 16 residues. Between the trimmed V and J ends, which lost 0 bases and 2 bases, there was a span of 12 bases. The data originate from a study of OX40 agonist ivuxolimab in advanced cancers. Profiling relied on immunoSEQ multiplex PCR, and the TCRdb table lists in-frame clones only, not all of them. The table lists tens of thousands of clones, approximately 85% of them singletons. The V gene is TRBV7-2, the J gene TRBJ2-3; D ambiguous. This receptor was identified in an adult with an advanced solid tumor such as melanoma, head and neck, liver or kidney cancer. Here the sequenced sample was CD4+ or CD8+ T cells sorted from blood, taken in a trial of the OX40 agonist ivuxolimab. The CDR3 sequence: CASSLAQGRYTDTQYF. The CDR3 DNA reads TGTGCCAGCAGCTTAGCGCAAGGCAGATACACAGATACGCAGTATTTT.